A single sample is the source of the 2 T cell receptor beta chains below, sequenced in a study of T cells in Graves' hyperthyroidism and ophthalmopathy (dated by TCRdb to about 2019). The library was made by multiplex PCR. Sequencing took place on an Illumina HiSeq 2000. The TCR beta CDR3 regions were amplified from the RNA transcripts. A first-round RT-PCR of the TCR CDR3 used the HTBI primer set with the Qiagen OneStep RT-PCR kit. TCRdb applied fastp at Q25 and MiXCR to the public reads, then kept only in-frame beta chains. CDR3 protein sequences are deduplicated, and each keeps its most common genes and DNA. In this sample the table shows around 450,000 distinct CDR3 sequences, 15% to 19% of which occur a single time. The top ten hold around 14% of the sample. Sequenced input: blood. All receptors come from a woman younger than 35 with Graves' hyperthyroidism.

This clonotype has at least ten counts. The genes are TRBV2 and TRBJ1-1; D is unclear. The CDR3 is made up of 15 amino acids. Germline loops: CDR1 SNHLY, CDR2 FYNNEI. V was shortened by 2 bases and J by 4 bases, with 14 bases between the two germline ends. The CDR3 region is CASSELSWPSTEAFF. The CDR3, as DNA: TGTGCCAGCAGTGAATTAAGTTGGCCAAGCACTGAAGCTTTCTTT.

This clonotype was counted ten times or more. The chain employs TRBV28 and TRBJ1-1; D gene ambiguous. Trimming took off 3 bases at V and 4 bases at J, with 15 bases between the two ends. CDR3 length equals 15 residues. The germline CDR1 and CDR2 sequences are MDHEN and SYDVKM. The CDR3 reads CASSFFLRSGTEAFF. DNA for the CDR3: TGTGCCAGCAGTTTCTTCCTCAGGAGCGGCACTGAAGCTTTCTTT.